One and the same sample provided the 31 T cell receptor beta chains below, sequenced in a study of CXCR3-negative and CXCR3-positive naive CD8 T cells. Carrying UMI labels, the TRB cDNA libraries were prepared through 5' RACE. TCRdb reprocessed the 5' RACE reads, keeping one entry per CDR3 protein, no DNA. The sample's table shows about 150,000 distinct CDR3 sequences. Study-wide findings and caveats: The TRB CDR3s that CXCR3-positive naive cells carried were more hydrophobic than those of CXCR3-negative naive cells.

These TCRs' antigens remain unknown. Sequences were obtained from naive CXCR3+ CD8+ T cells from blood. Subset defined: CD45RO-CCR7+CD27+CD95- naive CD8+ T cells expressing CXCR3 (TNR3+). Every receptor here comes from a human donor in good health. Some clones in this sample may be carry-over from other donors' samples.

J is TRBJ2-1 and V is TRBV5-4. Germline CDR1 and CDR2: SGHNT and YYREEE (reference sequence). The CDR3 extends over 12 amino acids. The CDR3 region is CASSNWVHEQFF.

V is TRBV6-5 and J is TRBJ1-3. Germline loops: CDR1 MNHEY, CDR2 SVGAGI. The CDR3 sequence is 15 residues long. The CDR3 here is CASSYSEASGNTIYF.

The rearrangement joins TRBV12-3 or TRBV12-4 to TRBJ2-1. The CDR3 contains 11 residues. CDR3 amino acids: CAQGNYNEQFF.

The chain links TRBV29-1 to TRBJ2-2. Germline V gene data show CDR1 as SQVTM and CDR2 as ANQGSEA. The CDR3 totals 12 residues. The CDR3 protein is CSVLGWAGELFF.

The chain uses TRBV21-1 and TRBJ2-3; lacking DNA, the TRBD1 call made by TCRdb goes unchecked. TRBV21-1 is assigned pseudogene status. This CDR3 spans 14 amino acids. CDR3 sequence: CASSKDQGRDTQYF.

This chain uses TRBV14 with TRBJ2-1; TCRdb proposes TRBD1, but this gene call is untestable without DNA. Germline CDR1 and CDR2: SGHDN and FVKESK. The CDR3 has 14 residues. The CDR3 here is CASRRTGTYNEQFF.

This rearrangement joins TRBV11-1 to TRBJ1-6; TCRdb picks TRBD1, but there is no DNA to check that call. Germline V gene data show CDR1 as SGHAT and CDR2 as FQDESV (reference sequence). This CDR3 is built from 15 residues. The CDR3 protein is CASSSAGGYNSPLHF.

Here the CDR3 reads CASSFMTETTDTQYF. V and J are TRBV28 and TRBJ2-3. Germline lookup yields CDR1 MDHEN and CDR2 SYDVKM. The CDR3 has 15 amino acids. Looking up the rest from reference TRBV28 and TRBJ2-3 gives the full variable domain: DVKVTQSSRYLVKRTGEKVFLECVQDMDHENMFWYRQDPGLGLRLIYFSYDVKMKEKGDIPEGYSVSREKKERFSLILESASTNQTSMYLCASSFMTETTDTQYFGPGTRLTVL.

The chain has TRBV15 and TRBJ2-4; the D gene TCRdb calls, TRBD1, cannot be checked with no DNA. Germline CDR1 is LNHNV and CDR2 is YYDKDF (reference sequence). The CDR3 is 20 residues long. CDR3 region: CATSRTNLPGVPLTKNIQYF.

This rearrangement joins TRBV29-1 to TRBJ2-3; TCRdb indicates TRBD1, and absent DNA this call remains unverified. This CDR3 is built from 14 residues. Germline CDR1 and CDR2: SQVTM and ANQGSEA. The CDR3 here is CSVPGWGAVDTQYF.

V usage is TRBV4-3 and J usage is TRBJ2-3; no DNA is available, so the TRBD1 call from TCRdb remains unchecked. Looked up from germline, CDR1 is LGHNA and CDR2 is YSLEER. The CDR3 has 15 amino acids. The CDR3 spells CASSQDGLPGQGKYF.

This chain connects TRBV20-1 to TRBJ2-1; without DNA, the TCRdb call of TRBD1 cannot be checked. The germline CDR1 and CDR2 sequences are DFQATT and SNEGSKA (reference sequence). CDR3 length equals 15 residues. The CDR3 spells CSARGEQGSSYEQYF.

V is TRBV5-6 and J is TRBJ1-1; TCRdb's D gene call, TRBD1, goes unchecked for lack of DNA. The CDR3 spans 13 residues. Germline loops: CDR1 SGHDT, CDR2 YYEEEE. The CDR3 is CASSQDRGPEAFF.

V is TRBV4-2 and J is TRBJ2-1. The CDR3 has 16 amino acids. CDR1 is LGHNA, CDR2 YNFKEQ, per germline. Here the CDR3 reads CASSQSMPGIQETQFF.

The V and J genes are TRBV11-2 and TRBJ1-6. CDR3 length: 13 residues. CDR1 and CDR2 from the germline V gene are SGHAT and FQNNGV. The CDR3 reads CASSLDYNSPLHF.

This chain joins TRBV13 and TRBJ2-7; TCRdb reports TRBD1, a call that lacks DNA to check it against. CDR3 length equals 14 residues. Germline V gene sequence: CDR1 PRHDT, CDR2 FYEKMQ (reference sequence). The CDR3 spells CASSSGTVFYEQYF.

J is TRBJ1-2 and V is TRBV7-9. CDR1 is SEHNR, CDR2 FQNEAQ, per germline (reference sequence). The CDR3 covers 15 residues. The CDR3 protein is CASSPLSDPNYGYTF.

This chain links TRBV6-5 with TRBJ2-7; no DNA is available, so the TRBD2 call from TCRdb remains unchecked. CDR1 is MNHEY, CDR2 SVGAGI, per germline. The CDR3 runs 14 residues. The CDR3 region is CASSLAEGTYEQYF.

This chain uses TRBV20-1 with TRBJ1-2; TCRdb outputs TRBD1, but without DNA this stays unchecked. Germline V lookup: CDR1 DFQATT, CDR2 SNEGSKA (reference sequence). This CDR3 contains 11 residues. The CDR3 sequence is CSATGEGGYTF.

The J gene is TRBJ1-2, the V gene TRBV5-1; TCRdb proposes TRBD1, but this gene call is untestable without DNA. The CDR3 contains 16 residues. Per germline, CDR1 SGHRS and CDR2 YFSETQ. CDR3 sequence: CASSLDSGTGRDGYTF.

The rearrangement links TRBV9 to TRBJ2-1. The CDR3 covers 15 residues. Germline values: CDR1 SGDLS, CDR2 YYNGEE. CDR3 in amino acids: CASSEQGMTYNEQFF.

The rearrangement joins TRBV12-3 or TRBV12-4 to TRBJ2-3; TCRdb's D call, TRBD2, is unchecked because there is no DNA. The CDR3 spans 12 residues. The CDR3: CASQAGADTQYF.

This sequence joins TRBV7-9 and TRBJ2-7; TCRdb's D gene call, TRBD1, goes unchecked for lack of DNA. Germline loops: CDR1 SEHNR, CDR2 FQNEAQ (reference sequence). The CDR3 length is 13 residues. CDR3: CASSPLGQYEQYF.

This chain joins TRBV7-6 and TRBJ2-7; lacking DNA, the TRBD2 call made by TCRdb goes unchecked. This CDR3 is 19 amino acids long. Germline loops: CDR1 SGHVS, CDR2 FNYEAQ. The CDR3 spells CASSLEASGRGQGIYEQYF.

The V gene is TRBV6-1, the J gene TRBJ1-2; TCRdb's D gene call, TRBD1, goes unchecked for lack of DNA. This CDR3 has 15 residues. Germline loops: CDR1 MNHNS, CDR2 SASEGT. The CDR3 protein is CASRTTVDANYGYTF.

The J gene is TRBJ2-7, the V gene TRBV20-1. CDR1 and CDR2 from the germline V gene are DFQATT and SNEGSKA (reference sequence). The CDR3 has 15 amino acids. Here the CDR3 reads CSARDLAGGPYEQYF.

V gene TRBV6-2 or TRBV6-3 combines with J gene TRBJ2-5; TCRdb's D gene call, TRBD1, goes unchecked for lack of DNA. This CDR3 is 15 amino acids long. The germline V gene has CDR1 MNHEY and CDR2 SVGEGT. The CDR3 sequence: CASSDPSGAGETQYF.

The J gene is TRBJ2-2, the V gene TRBV5-1. Germline-derived CDR1 and CDR2 are SGHRS and YFSETQ. The CDR3 totals 15 residues. CDR3 residues: CASSLDYQLGGELFF.

The genes are TRBV7-9 and TRBJ1-1. In germline, CDR1 is SEHNR, CDR2 FQNEAQ (reference sequence). The CDR3 contains 15 residues. The CDR3: CASSLFDVGNTEAFF.

The J gene is TRBJ2-1, the V gene TRBV29-1; the D call of TRBD2 rests on TCRdb alone, since no DNA is present to check it. There are 14 residues in the CDR3. CDR1 and CDR2 (germline): SQVTM, ANQGSEA. CDR3: CSVGGRDAYNEQFF.

V usage is TRBV5-4 and J usage is TRBJ2-7; TCRdb's D call, TRBD2, is unchecked because there is no DNA. This CDR3 comprises 19 residues. The germline V gene encodes CDR1 SGHNT and CDR2 YYREEE (reference sequence). CDR3 sequence: CASSLGGLAGSPFIYEQYF. The full variable domain, with the rest looked up from reference TRBV5-4 and TRBJ2-7, is ETGVTQSPTHLIKTRGQQVTLRCSSQSGHNTVSWYQQALGQGPQFIFQYYREEENGRGNFPPRFSGLQFPNYSSELNVNALELDDSALYLCASSLGGLAGSPFIYEQYFGPGTRLTVT.